This passage covers 32 T cell receptor beta chains from one sample sequenced in a study of CD8 T cells in Susac syndrome. RNA in amounts of about 0.5 to 1 ug was reverse transcribed with random hexamers. TCRdb re-analysed the immunoSEQ multiplex PCR reads in MiXCR, keeping a single row per CDR3 protein. The data show about 100,000 distinct CDR3 sequences, approximately 92% seen once. Sequenced material: CD8+ T cells from PBMCs. All receptors come from a human donor in good health.

This CDR3 reads CAWSLGQGMSGELFF. The CDR3 DNA is TGTGCCTGGAGTCTTGGACAGGGAATGAGCGGGGAGCTGTTTTTT. This chain uses TRBV30 with TRBJ2-2; 8 bases are shared with TRBD1. Germline V gives CDR1 GTSNPN, CDR2 SVGIG (reference sequence). This CDR3 comprises 15 residues. After removal of 2 bases from V and 7 bases from J, the junction contained 9 bases not matched to a gene.

J is TRBJ1-1 and V is TRBV7-8; D is unresolved. Trimming took 5 bases from V and 2 from J, leaving 9 bases between them. The CDR3 length is 13 residues. From germline, CDR1 is SGHVS and CDR2 FQNEAQ. This chain's CDR3 is CASSPYTNTEAFF. Here the CDR3 DNA reads TGTGCCAGCAGCCCGTATACCAACACTGAAGCTTTCTTT.

This chain links TRBV4-1 with TRBJ1-2; TRBD1 might be the D (5 bases). The V gene lost 2 bases and the J gene lost 8 bases, with 15 bases spanning the gap. The CDR3 covers 14 residues. Germline V gene lookup returns CDR1 MGHRA and CDR2 YSYEKL. CDR3 nucleotides: TGCGCCAGCAGCCAACAGGGCTTCTTAAGAGGCTACACCTTC. This sequence encodes CASSQQGFLRGYTF.

V gene TRBV5-1 combines with J gene TRBJ1-6, with 8 bases identical to TRBD1. V lost 2 bases, J lost 11 bases, and 9 bases stayed unmatched. Germline assignment: CDR1 SGHRS and CDR2 YFSETQ. There are 15 residues in the CDR3. CDR3 sequence reads: CASSLDRGIRAPLHF. Written as DNA, the CDR3 is TGCGCCAGCAGCTTAGACAGGGGTATCAGAGCACCCCTCCACTTT.

This clonotype was observed a single time. The chain has TRBV9 and TRBJ2-3; tentatively, D is TRBD1 (6 bases). Germline CDR1 and CDR2: SGDLS and YYNGEE. Trimming removed 4 bases from V and 6 bases from J, with 15 bases in between. There are 14 residues in the CDR3. CDR3 region: CASSLRDQGDTQYF. Here the CDR3 DNA reads TGTGCCAGCAGCCTCCGGGACCAGGGGGATACGCAGTATTTT.

V is TRBV5-4 and J is TRBJ2-2; 10 bases map to TRBD2. Germline loops: CDR1 SGHNT, CDR2 YYREEE (reference sequence). The CDR3 has 18 amino acids. J was trimmed by 0 bases and V by 3 bases; bases with no gene match: 8. The CDR3 sequence is CASSWTGTSDTNTGELFF. CDR3 sequence (DNA): TGTGCCAGCAGCTGGACCGGGACTAGCGACACGAACACCGGGGAGCTGTTTTTT.

The chain links TRBV5-1 to TRBJ2-1; no clear D. The CDR3 sequence is 12 residues long. Trimming stripped 5 bases from V and 9 bases from J, with 12 bases between. Per the germline V gene, CDR1 is SGHRS and CDR2 is YFSETQ. CDR3 loop: CASSSGTIEQFF. CDR3 DNA sequence: TGCGCCAGCAGTTCAGGAACAATTGAGCAGTTCTTC.

This clonotype was counted once. This chain links TRBV7-9 with TRBJ1-5; unclear D gene. V lost 5 bases and J 5 bases, leaving 4 bases between the germline ends. CDR3 length: 11 residues. The germline V gene encodes CDR1 SEHNR and CDR2 FQNEAQ (reference sequence). In DNA, the CDR3 is TGTGCCAGCAGCAATGATCAGCCCCAGCATTTT. Its translation is CASSNDQPQHF.

The chain links TRBV19 to TRBJ2-2; D possibly matches TRBD1 or TRBD2 (6 bases each). CDR1 is LNHDA and CDR2 is SQIVND in the germline V gene (reference sequence). The CDR3 covers 15 residues. The V and J ends lost 1 base and 9 bases respectively, with 15 bases between them. The DNA for the CDR3 is TGTGCCAGTAGTATAGCGGGGGCAGTCTTCCGGGAGCTGTTTTTT. Its translation is CASSIAGAVFRELFF.

The rearrangement joins TRBV28 to TRBJ2-5; 11 bases are a match to TRBD2. In germline, CDR1 is MDHEN, CDR2 SYDVKM. J was trimmed by 2 bases and V by 6 bases; bases with no gene match: 2. The CDR3 consists of 14 residues. CDR3 sequence reads: CASRVAGGQETQYF. The CDR3 bases are TGTGCCAGCAGGGTAGCGGGGGGGCAAGAGACCCAGTACTTC.

The chain links TRBV7-7 to TRBJ2-5; 9 bases align to TRBD1. Germline trimming cut 4 bases from V and 4 bases from J; bases unmatched to any gene: 7. The CDR3 consists of 15 residues. Germline V gene data show CDR1 as SSHAT and CDR2 as FNYEAQ (reference sequence). CDR3 amino acids: CASSSSWGQGETQYF. The CDR3 DNA reads as TGTGCCAGCAGCTCGAGCTGGGGACAGGGAGAGACCCAGTACTTC.

This chain uses TRBV7-9 with TRBJ1-1, with 7 bases identical to TRBD1. V shed 7 bases, J shed 1 base, and the junction held 6 bases outside the gene matches. CDR3 length equals 14 residues. Germline loops: CDR1 SEHNR, CDR2 FQNEAQ (reference sequence). As DNA, the CDR3 is TGTGCCAGCATCTCGAGACAGGGGAACACTGAAGCTTTCTTT. Translation gives CASISRQGNTEAFF. The full variable domain, in which reference TRBV7-9 and TRBJ1-1 provide the parts outside the CDR3, is DTGVSQNPRHKITKRGQNVTFRCDPISEHNRLYWYRQTLGQGPEFLTYFQNEAQLEKSRLLSDRFSAERPKGSFSTLEIQRTEQGDSAMYLCASISRQGNTEAFFGQGTRLTVV.

The chain recombines TRBV5-4 with TRBJ2-1; 8 bases agree with TRBD1. The V segment lost 3 bases and the J segment 3 bases; nucleotides outside the gene matches: 8. This CDR3 is 16 amino acids long. Germline V gives CDR1 SGHNT, CDR2 YYREEE (reference sequence). The CDR3 DNA is TGTGCCAGCAGCTCCCCTGTGGGACAGGACTACAATGAGCAGTTCTTC. Translation gives CASSSPVGQDYNEQFF. The whole variable domain, filled in from reference TRBV5-4 and TRBJ2-1, reads ETGVTQSPTHLIKTRGQQVTLRCSSQSGHNTVSWYQQALGQGPQFIFQYYREEENGRGNFPPRFSGLQFPNYSSELNVNALELDDSALYLCASSSPVGQDYNEQFFGPGTRLTVL.

V gene TRBV4-1 combines with J gene TRBJ1-2; tentatively, D is TRBD1 (5 bases). Germline CDR1 is MGHRA and CDR2 is YSYEKL. V shed 4 bases and J shed 5 bases, with 20 bases lying between them. The CDR3 is 16 residues long. CDR3 coding DNA: TGCGCCAGCAGCCCTCCCGACGAGGGGAGAGGATATGGCTACACCTTC. It codes for CASSPPDEGRGYGYTF.

The rearrangement joins TRBV6-2 or TRBV6-3 to TRBJ2-1; the D call may be TRBD1 or TRBD2 (5 bases each). The V gene's germline CDR1 is MNHEY and CDR2 SVGEGT. V was trimmed by 3 bases and J by 10 bases, leaving 22 bases between them. This CDR3 region has 16 residues. Here the CDR3 reads CASSYSGAALAKEQFF. The CDR3 DNA is TGTGCCAGCAGTTATTCTGGGGCAGCCCTAGCTAAAGAGCAGTTCTTC.

J is TRBJ1-2 and V is TRBV5-4; the D is unclear. V lost 0 bases, J lost 5 bases, and 11 bases lay in between. The CDR3 spans 14 residues. Germline loops: CDR1 SGHNT, CDR2 YYREEE (reference sequence). As DNA, the CDR3 is TGTGCCAGCAGCTTGGGGCAGGCCCGATATGGCTACACCTTC. It translates to CASSLGQARYGYTF.

The J gene is TRBJ1-1, the V gene TRBV19; 11 bases match TRBD1. This CDR3 is built from 13 residues. Germline V lookup: CDR1 LNHDA, CDR2 SQIVND (reference sequence). V was clipped by 6 bases and J by 6 bases; unmatched bases: 3. The CDR3 DNA reads TGTGCCAGTAGCCGGGACAGGGGGTCTGAAGCTTTCTTT. It codes for CASSRDRGSEAFF.

This chain joins TRBV13 and TRBJ1-2; the D gene is possibly TRBD1 (6 bases). This CDR3 comprises 14 residues. CDR1 is PRHDT, CDR2 FYEKMQ, per germline (reference sequence). V lost 4 bases and J 5 bases, leaving 14 bases between the germline ends. DNA for the CDR3: TGTGCCAGCAGCTCGTTTGAGGGGGTGTATGGCTACACCTTC. This gives the protein CASSSFEGVYGYTF. Full variable domain (remainder filled in from reference TRBV13 and TRBJ1-2): AAGVIQSPRHLIKEKRETATLKCYPIPRHDTVYWYQQGPGQDPQFLISFYEKMQSDKGSIPDRFSAQQFSDYHSELNMSSLELGDSALYFCASSSFEGVYGYTFGSGTRLTVV.

CDR3 bases: TGTGCCAGCAGTTATCCGCCGGGGTACTCAGATGGCTACACCTTC. Residues: CASSYPPGYSDGYTF. The chain uses TRBV6-2 or TRBV6-3 and TRBJ1-2; D unresolved. The CDR3 spans 15 residues. CDR1 MNHEY and CDR2 SVGEGT come from the germline V gene. Between the trimmed V and J ends, which lost 3 bases and 6 bases, there was a span of 17 bases.

This clonotype has more than one count but fewer than ten. The chain joins TRBV6-5 to TRBJ1-2, with D uncertain. Deletions cut 2 bases from V and 4 bases from J, with 8 bases between. The CDR3 spans 13 residues. Germline V gene lookup returns CDR1 MNHEY and CDR2 SVGAGI. In DNA form, the CDR3 reads TGTGCCAGCAGTTACAGGGAGACCTATGGCTACACCTTC. Translation gives CASSYRETYGYTF.

The chain carries TRBV27 and TRBJ2-1; 7 nucleotides agree with TRBD1. CDR1 is MNHEY and CDR2 is SMNVEV in the germline V gene (reference sequence). The CDR3 has 16 residues. The V gene end was trimmed by 0 bases and the J gene end by 3 bases; junction bases not matched to a gene: 5. The CDR3 DNA reads as TGTGCCAGCAGTTTATCGCCCGGGACAGACTACAATGAGCAGTTCTTC. Its protein is CASSLSPGTDYNEQFF.

This rearrangement joins TRBV29-1 to TRBJ2-1; D is perhaps TRBD1 (7 bases). V lost 3 bases to trimming and J lost 6 bases, with 9 bases between them. The length of the CDR3 is 12 residues. Germline CDR1 reads SQVTM; CDR2 reads ANQGSEA. Here the CDR3 DNA reads TGCAGCGTTGAGGAGGGGGCCAATGAGCAGTTCTTC. Protein product: CSVEEGANEQFF.

Concerning this clonotype itself: The junction departs from germline at one end; a sequencing error may be responsible. CDR3 loop: CASSSIGLYQHF. As DNA, the CDR3 is TGTGCCAGCAGCTCAATAGGACTATATCAGCACTTC. V is TRBV13 and J is TRBJ2-5, with D maybe TRBD2 (6 bases). Germline lookup yields CDR1 PRHDT and CDR2 FYEKMQ (reference sequence). The CDR3 sequence is 12 residues long.

The chain has TRBV12-3 or TRBV12-4 and TRBJ2-5; D might be TRBD2 (6 bases). V lost 6 bases, J lost 1 base, and 12 bases lay in between. The CDR3 loop spans 14 amino acids. CDR3: CASSRMGGQETQYF. The CDR3 DNA reads as TGTGCCAGCAGCAGGATGGGGGGCCAAGAGACCCAGTACTTC.

J is TRBJ2-2 and V is TRBV6-4; 9 bases line up with TRBD2. Germline CDR1 and CDR2: MRHNA and SNTAGT. The CDR3 is 16 amino acids. V dropped 0 bases and J dropped 3; count of bases not matched to a gene: 2. The CDR3 region is CASSDSASGDTGELFF. In nucleotides, the CDR3 is TGTGCCAGCAGTGACTCGGCTAGCGGGGACACCGGGGAGCTGTTTTTT.

DNA of the CDR3: TGTGCCAGCAGCCGACCGGACAGGGGGCAAGAAGATACGCAGTATTTT. Translating it yields CASSRPDRGQEDTQYF. The rearrangement uses TRBV5-6 and TRBJ2-3, with 11 nucleotides matching TRBD1. The J segment lost 5 bases and the V segment lost 4 bases, leaving 9 bases of the junction unmatched. Germline assignment: CDR1 SGHDT and CDR2 YYEEEE. CDR3 size: 16 residues.

The chain has TRBV7-9 and TRBJ2-3; D is unclear. CDR3 length equals 12 residues. The germline gives CDR1 SEHNR, CDR2 FQNEAQ (reference sequence). V was pared by 1 base and J by 4 bases, with 3 bases between. Written as DNA, the CDR3 is TGTGCCAGCAGCTTAGGTGCAGATACGCAGTATTTT. Encoded protein: CASSLGADTQYF.

This chain joins TRBV10-3 and TRBJ1-2; perhaps TRBD1 as D (5 bases). Germline assignment: CDR1 ENHRY and CDR2 SYGVKD. V gave up 10 bases and J gave up 7 bases, with 22 bases separating them. This CDR3 contains 14 residues. The CDR3 protein is CATLPVYVRAGYTF. CDR3 coding DNA: TGTGCCACCCTACCAGTCTATGTCAGGGCTGGCTACACCTTC.

This clonotype was seen a single time. The V gene is TRBV10-3, the J gene TRBJ2-6; either TRBD1 or TRBD2 may fit D (6 bases each). This CDR3 has 20 amino acids. V lost 4 bases and J lost 0, with 22 bases in between. The V gene's germline CDR1 is ENHRY and CDR2 SYGVKD. The CDR3 sequence is CAISGGARTPPGSGANVLTF. CDR3 sequence (DNA): TGTGCCATCAGTGGGGGGGCTAGGACACCTCCTGGCTCTGGGGCCAACGTCCTGACTTTC.

The V gene is TRBV19, the J gene TRBJ1-5, with D tentatively TRBD1 (6 bases). CDR3 length equals 14 residues. V lost 4 bases to trimming and J lost 7 bases, with 14 bases between them. Germline lookup yields CDR1 LNHDA and CDR2 SQIVND (reference sequence). The CDR3 coding sequence is TGTGCCAGTAGTACTTTAGGGGGTGCCCAGCCCCAGCATTTT. Translated: CASSTLGGAQPQHF.

A single count supports this clonotype. The genes are TRBV13 and TRBJ2-6, with no clear D. Germline CDR1 is PRHDT and CDR2 is FYEKMQ (reference sequence). V was clipped by 4 bases and J by 4 bases, with 8 bases between them. There are 14 residues in the CDR3. Here the CDR3 reads CASSSGRGANVLTF. As DNA, the CDR3 is TGTGCCAGCAGCTCGGGCAGGGGGGCCAACGTCCTGACTTTC.

The J gene is TRBJ1-1, the V gene TRBV7-8; D not resolved. This CDR3 is 11 amino acids long. Trimming removed 2 bases at V and 6 bases at J, with 4 bases between. Germline CDR1 reads SGHVS; CDR2 reads FQNEAQ. The CDR3 region has the DNA TGTGCCAGCAGCTTATTCTCTGAAGCTTTCTTT. Translated: CASSLFSEAFF.